Listed below are T cell receptor beta chains from one sample, sequenced in a study of blood T cell repertoires in COVID-19. The assay was immunoSEQ multiplex PCR, and TCRdb's table has in-frame clones only and misses some. The table records roughly 150,000 clones, about 88% of them present only once. Sequencing was done on a sample of peripheral blood. The source of these receptors is a woman older than 75 with COVID-19, enrolled during active disease. Both conserved end residues are part of each CDR3. A D gene is named only where the DNA matches it firmly. The size field is filled for only some rows; it gives once, few, many or a size class.

CDR3 protein	CDR3 DNA	D gene	V gene	J gene	clone size
CASSEAGTGAEKLFF	TGTGCCAGCAGTGAAGCTGGGACAGGGGCTGAAAAACTGTTTTTT	TRBD1	TRBV2	TRBJ1-4	NA
CASSEGTRNEKLFF	TGTGCCAGCAGCGAAGGGACACGGAATGAAAAACTGTTTTTT	NA	TRBV5-6	TRBJ1-4	NA
CASSFRDRDEQYF	TGTGCCAGCAGCTTTAGGGACAGGGACGAGCAGTACTTC	TRBD1	TRBV5-4	TRBJ2-7	NA
CASSAPGTSGRRPHNEQFF	TGTGCCAGCAGTGCCCCCGGGACTAGCGGGAGGAGACCCCACAATGAGCAGTTCTTC	TRBD2	TRBV6-4	TRBJ2-1	NA
CASSLSYSGNTIYF	TGTGCCAGCAGTTTATCCTACTCTGGAAACACCATATATTTT	NA	TRBV28	TRBJ1-3	once
CASSLEGTSGRTGELFF	TGTGCCAGCAGCTTAGAGGGTACTAGCGGGAGAACCGGGGAGCTGTTTTTT	TRBD2	TRBV7-2	TRBJ2-2	once
CASNPGQGRATEAFF	TGTGCCAGCAACCCAGGACAGGGGAGGGCCACTGAAGCTTTCTTT	TRBD1	TRBV27	TRBJ1-1	NA
CASSVTSGPADEQYF	TGTGCCAGCAGCGTAACTAGCGGACCTGCCGACGAGCAGTACTTC	TRBD2	TRBV7-2	TRBJ2-7	NA
CASSPFGGEGSGQYF	TGTGCCAGCAGCCCATTTGGTGGGGAGGGTTCAGGGCAGTACTTC	TRBD2	TRBV3-1/TRBV3-2	TRBJ2-7	NA
CASSQGDGRWSTEAFF	TGCGCCAGCAGCCAAGGCGACGGTCGGTGGAGCACTGAAGCTTTCTTT	NA	TRBV4-1	TRBJ1-1	NA
CASSSLTGRMAEAFF	TGTGCCAGCAGCTCCCTGACAGGCCGGATGGCTGAAGCTTTCTTT	NA	TRBV7-2	TRBJ1-1	NA
CASSRASRNTRFYNEQFF	TGTGCCAGTAGTCGAGCATCCAGGAACACCCGATTTTACAATGAGCAGTTCTTC	NA	TRBV19	TRBJ2-1	NA
CASSFGQGRYIQYF	TGTGCCAGCAGTTTTGGGCAGGGTCGCTACATTCAGTACTTC	NA	TRBV28	TRBJ2-4	NA
CATSREGQGGSPLHF	TGTGCCACCAGCAGAGAGGGACAGGGCGGATCACCCCTCCACTTT	TRBD1	TRBV15	TRBJ1-6	NA
CASSRARDSGNTIYF	TGTGCCAGCAGCCGCGCCAGGGATTCTGGAAACACCATATATTTT	NA	TRBV6-6	TRBJ1-3	NA
CSVWQGAFEQYF	TGCAGCGTGTGGCAGGGGGCTTTCGAGCAGTACTTC	TRBD1	TRBV29-1	TRBJ2-7	NA
CASSRTAQPQHF	TGTGCCAGCAGTCGGACAGCCCAGCCCCAGCATTTT	NA	TRBV12-3/TRBV12-4	TRBJ1-5	NA
CASSLRGQIHPYEQYF	TGTGCCAGCAGTTTAAGGGGGCAGATCCACCCCTACGAGCAGTACTTC	TRBD1	TRBV28	TRBJ2-7	few
CATSRVAGPDQPQHF	TGTGCCACCAGCAGAGTTGCAGGGCCCGATCAGCCCCAGCATTTT	NA	TRBV15	TRBJ1-5	NA
CASGGTTSSYNEQFF	TGTGCCAGCGGAGGGACCACTAGCTCCTACAATGAGCAGTTCTTC	NA	TRBV11-1	TRBJ2-1	NA
CASSQEVLTANTGELFF	TGTGCCAGCAGCCAAGAAGTATTAACAGCAAATACCGGGGAGCTGTTTTTT	NA	TRBV3-1/TRBV3-2	TRBJ2-2	NA
CSVEGRDYEQYF	TGCAGCGTTGAAGGCAGGGACTACGAGCAGTACTTC	NA	TRBV29-1	TRBJ2-7	NA
CASSQDVGLRYNEQFF	TGTGCCAGCAGCCAAGATGTGGGACTGCGTTACAATGAGCAGTTCTTC	NA	TRBV4-2	TRBJ2-1	NA
CASSPGRASGRAGQETQYF	TGTGCCAGCAGCCCGGGAAGAGCTAGCGGGAGGGCGGGGCAAGAGACCCAGTACTTC	TRBD2	TRBV7-2	TRBJ2-5	NA
CASSLAQAGDEKLFF	TGTGCCAGCAGCTTGGCCCAGGCAGGGGATGAAAAACTGTTTTTT	NA	TRBV5-4	TRBJ1-4	NA
CASSSQRQVLPGANVLTF	TGCGCCAGCAGCTCTCAAAGACAGGTCCTCCCTGGGGCCAACGTCCTGACTTTC	NA	TRBV5-1	TRBJ2-6	NA
CASSLSLTGEYEQYF	TGTGCCAGCAGTTTATCGTTAACGGGGGAATACGAGCAGTACTTC	NA	TRBV27	TRBJ2-7	NA
CASSVRQQETQYF	TGTGCCAGCTCAGTTAGACAACAAGAGACCCAGTACTTC	NA	TRBV18	TRBJ2-5	NA
CASSYNSPGQGFYEQYF	TGCGCCAGCAGCTACAACTCACCGGGACAGGGTTTCTACGAGCAGTACTTC	TRBD1	TRBV5-1	TRBJ2-7	NA